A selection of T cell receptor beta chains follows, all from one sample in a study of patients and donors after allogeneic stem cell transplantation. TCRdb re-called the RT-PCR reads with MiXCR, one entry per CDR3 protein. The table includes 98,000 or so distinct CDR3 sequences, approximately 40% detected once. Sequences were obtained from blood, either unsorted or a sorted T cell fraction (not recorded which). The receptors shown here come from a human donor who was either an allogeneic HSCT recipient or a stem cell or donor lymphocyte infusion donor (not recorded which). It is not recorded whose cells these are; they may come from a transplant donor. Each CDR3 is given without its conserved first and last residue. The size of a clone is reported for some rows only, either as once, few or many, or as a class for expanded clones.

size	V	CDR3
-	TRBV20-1	SATTGGTGEKLF
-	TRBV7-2	ASSVVGGAYGYT
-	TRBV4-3	ASSRLAVDNEQF
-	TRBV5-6	ASSLWVGQYQPQH
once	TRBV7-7	ASSSTNQETQY
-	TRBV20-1	SARVGQGAYEQY
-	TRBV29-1	SVAGGGLAGGETQY
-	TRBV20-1	SARDFGPTNTEAF
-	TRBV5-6	ASSPQGNRRMNTEAF
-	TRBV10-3	AISGPNQPQH
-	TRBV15	ATSRDGDWSNQPQH
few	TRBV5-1	ASSLSRPGQNEAF
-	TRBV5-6	ASSGLAGASEQY
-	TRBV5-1	ASSLSGPNEQF
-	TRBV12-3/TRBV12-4	ASSPSVGPLH
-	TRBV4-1	ASSQDNSGDIYNEQF
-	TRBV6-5	ASSYRGMGTDTQY
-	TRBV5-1	ASSLFPGDTEAF
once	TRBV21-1	ASSNGGQGEQPQH
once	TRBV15	ATKQGAGGNTIY
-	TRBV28	ASSGAGVSTDTQY
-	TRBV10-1	ASSDGTGNNEQY
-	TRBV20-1	SASDPYNEQF
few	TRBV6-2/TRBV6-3	ASSYRGQRLNEKLF
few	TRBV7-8	ASSPDRTGNTIY
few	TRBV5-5	ASSSLGRNEAF
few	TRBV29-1	STGTGGVTEAF
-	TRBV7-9	ASSVAGDTEAF
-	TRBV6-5	ASRLDRGGYNEQF
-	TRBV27	ASGNRKGDTEAF
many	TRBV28	ASSYSEEWGITEAF
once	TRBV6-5	ASSYSGTGYAGELF
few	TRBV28	ASSPPMTDYNEQF
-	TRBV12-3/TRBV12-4	ASSLAPRATEAF
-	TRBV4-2	ASSHRVTEGETQY
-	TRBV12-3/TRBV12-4	ASRHDRNTEAF
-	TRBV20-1	SARVADSGNTIY